What follows are 8 T cell receptor beta chains derived from one specimen sequenced in a study of cytomegalovirus exposure and HLA in healthy donors. With 60 Vbeta and 13 Jbeta primers, the PCR was carried out. The repertoire was sequenced with immunoSEQ multiplex PCR; TCRdb's copy has only in-frame clones and lacks some. The data contain roughly 110,000 clones, about four fifths of them singletons. The specimen was PBMCs. The receptors were sampled from a man in his thirties or forties in good health and CMV-seropositive.

This sequence joins TRBV6-5 and TRBJ2-7; 8 bases fit TRBD1. The junction had 6 bases not matched to a gene; V was cut back by 0 bases and J by 5 bases. The CDR3 sequence is 15 residues long. Looked up from germline, CDR1 is MNHEY and CDR2 is SVGAGI. As DNA, the CDR3 is TGTGCCAGCAGTTACTCGGACAGGGTCATCCACGAGCAGTACTTC. This encodes CASSYSDRVIHEQYF.

This clone was picked up a small number of times. V gene TRBV10-3 combines with J gene TRBJ1-1, with D hard to call. The CDR3 is made up of 12 amino acids. The germline V gene encodes CDR1 ENHRY and CDR2 SYGVKD. The V end lost 6 bases, the J end lost 3 bases, and 8 bases lay between the germline ends. The CDR3 is CAIRNQDTEAFF. DNA for the CDR3: TGTGCCATCAGAAATCAGGACACTGAAGCTTTCTTT.

The chain has TRBV18 and TRBJ1-5; TRBD1 aligns across 9 bases. Unmatched junction bases numbered 8, after V lost 2 bases and J lost 0 bases. CDR1 and CDR2 (germline): KGHSH, LQKENI. CDR3 length: 18 amino acids. The CDR3 region has the DNA TGTGCCAGCTCACCAGCCGGGACAGGGATCTATAGCAATCAGCCCCAGCATTTT. The encoded protein is CASSPAGTGIYSNQPQHF.

This chain uses TRBV5-1 with TRBJ2-3, with TRBD2 matching 11 bases. The length of the CDR3 is 18 residues. Germline CDR1 SGHRS, CDR2 YFSETQ. V lost 5 bases to trimming and J lost 0 bases; unmatched junction nucleotides: 11. The CDR3 reads CASSARLAGSPSTDTQYF. Here the CDR3 DNA reads TGCGCCAGCAGTGCCCGACTAGCGGGGTCCCCTAGCACAGATACGCAGTATTTT.

The J gene is TRBJ2-7, the V gene TRBV11-2, with TRBD1 identical over 7 bases. Germline V CDR1 and CDR2: SGHAT, FQNNGV. The CDR3 loop spans 12 amino acids. The V gene end was trimmed by 2 bases and the J gene end by 7 bases; junction bases not matched to a gene: 2. The CDR3 DNA sequence: TGTGCCAGCAGCTTAACACAGGGGGAGCAGTACTTC. It encodes CASSLTQGEQYF.

This clone has just one count. The rearrangement joins TRBV5-4 to TRBJ2-7; TRBD1 aligns across 7 bases. The V gene's germline CDR1 is SGHNT and CDR2 YYREEE (reference sequence). Trimming at V came to 5 bases and at J to 5 bases, leaving 13 bases not matched to a gene. CDR3 length equals 15 residues. CDR3 region: CASSSDRKDLHEQYF. For the CDR3, the DNA is TGTGCCAGCAGTTCGGACAGGAAGGATCTCCACGAGCAGTACTTC. The full variable domain, in which reference TRBV5-4 and TRBJ2-7 provide the parts outside the CDR3, is ETGVTQSPTHLIKTRGQQVTLRCSSQSGHNTVSWYQQALGQGPQFIFQYYREEENGRGNFPPRFSGLQFPNYSSELNVNALELDDSALYLCASSSDRKDLHEQYFGPGTRLTVT.

The rearrangement joins TRBV4-1 to TRBJ2-7; D is undetermined. Germline V CDR1 and CDR2: MGHRA, YSYEKL. The CDR3 runs to 15 residues. V was pared by 0 bases and J by 2 bases, with 11 bases between. Here the CDR3 DNA reads TGCGCCAGCAGCCAAGAAATGGAACAGACCTACGAGCAGTACTTC. Its translation: CASSQEMEQTYEQYF.

This clone was seen only once. One end of the junction does not line up with germline, which may come from a read error. V is TRBV18 and J is TRBJ2-4; 7 bases line up with TRBD1. The CDR3 sequence is 14 residues long. The germline V gene encodes CDR1 KGHSH and CDR2 LQKENI. CDR3 nucleotides: TGTGCCAGCTCGCCACAGGGGGCCAAAAACATTCAGTACTTC. The encoded protein is CASSPQGAKNIQYF.